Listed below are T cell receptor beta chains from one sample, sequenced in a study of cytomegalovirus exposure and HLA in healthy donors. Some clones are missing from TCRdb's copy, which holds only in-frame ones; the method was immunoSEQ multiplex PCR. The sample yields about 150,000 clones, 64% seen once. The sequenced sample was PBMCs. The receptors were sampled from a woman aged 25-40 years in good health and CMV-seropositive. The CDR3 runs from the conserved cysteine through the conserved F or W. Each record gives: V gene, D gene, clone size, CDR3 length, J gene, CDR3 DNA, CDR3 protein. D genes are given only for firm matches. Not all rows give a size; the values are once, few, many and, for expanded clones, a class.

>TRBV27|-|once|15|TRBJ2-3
TGTGCCAGCAGTCCCCGAGTCGATGGTGCAGATACGCAGTATTTT
CASSPRVDGADTQYF
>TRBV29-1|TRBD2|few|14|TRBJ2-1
TGCAGCGTTGACTATGGGACTAGTCTCCATGAGCAGTTCTTC
CSVDYGTSLHEQFF
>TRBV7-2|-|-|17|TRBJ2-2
TGTGCCAGCAGCTTATATTTTGGGACACTGAACACCGGGGAGCTGTTTTTT
CASSLYFGTLNTGELFF
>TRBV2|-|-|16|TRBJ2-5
TGTGCCAGCAGTGAAGACAGACCGGATCTGGGAGAGACCCAGTACTTC
CASSEDRPDLGETQYF
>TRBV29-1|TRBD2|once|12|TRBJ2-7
TGCAGCGTTACCGGGAGGTCCTACGAGCAGTACTTC
CSVTGRSYEQYF
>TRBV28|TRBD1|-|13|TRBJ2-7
TGTGCCAGCAGGGGGACAGTAGCCTACGAGCAGTACTTC
CASRGTVAYEQYF
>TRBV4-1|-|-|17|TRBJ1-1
TGCGCCAGCAGCCAAGATAGTGGTCAGGGATGGAACACTGAAGCTTTCTTT
CASSQDSGQGWNTEAFF
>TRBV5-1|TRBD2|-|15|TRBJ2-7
TGCGCCAGCAGTGGGGAGCGGGGTCCCTCCTACGAGCAGTACTTC
CASSGERGPSYEQYF
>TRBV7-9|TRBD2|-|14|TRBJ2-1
TGTGCCAGCAGCTTGAGTGGGAGGGGCGATGAGCAGTTCTTC
CASSLSGRGDEQFF
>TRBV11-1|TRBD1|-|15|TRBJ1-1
TGTGCCAGCAGCCCTACGACAGGGGTGAACACTGAAGCTTTCTTT
CASSPTTGVNTEAFF
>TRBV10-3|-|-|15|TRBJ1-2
TGTGCCATCGCGGATGCGGTAAGGCCTACTGGTGGCTACACCTTC
CAIADAVRPTGGYTF
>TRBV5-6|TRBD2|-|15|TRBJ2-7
TGTGCCAGCAGCCTAATAGCGGGAGGGCTATACGAGCAGTACTTC
CASSLIAGGLYEQYF
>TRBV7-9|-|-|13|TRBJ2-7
TGTGCCAGCAGCGTAACGGGAAGGAACGAGCAGTACTTC
CASSVTGRNEQYF
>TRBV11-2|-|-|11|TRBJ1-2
TGTGCCAGCAGCCCCATCGGGGGCTACACCTTC
CASSPIGGYTF
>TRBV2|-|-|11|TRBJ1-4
TGTGCCAGCAGTTCGGACAGTAAACTGTTTTTT
CASSSDSKLFF
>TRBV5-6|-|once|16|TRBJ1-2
TGTGCCAGCAGCTTGGTGGCAGCGACTAGAAACTATGGCTACACCTTC
CASSLVAATRNYGYTF
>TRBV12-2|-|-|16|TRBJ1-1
TGTGCAAGTCGCCCTCACCCTCCAGGGATGAACACTGAAGCTTTCTTT
CASRPHPPGMNTEAFF
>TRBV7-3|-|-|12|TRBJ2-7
TGTGCCAGCAGCTTCCCAAGGGGGGAGCAGTACTTC
CASSFPRGEQYF
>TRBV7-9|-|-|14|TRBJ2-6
TGTGCCAGCAGCTTAGCGCGGGGGGCCAACGTCCTGACTTTC
CASSLARGANVLTF
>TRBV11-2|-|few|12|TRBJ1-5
TGTGCCAGCAGCTTAGATAGAGGGCCCCAGCATTTT
CASSLDRGPQHF
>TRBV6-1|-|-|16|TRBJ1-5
TGTGCCAGCAGTGCCCCCGCTGGGGGGGGCAATCAGCCCCAGCATTTT
CASSAPAGGGNQPQHF
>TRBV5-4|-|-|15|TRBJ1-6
TGTGCCAGCAGCCCTGAGGCAGGGTTATATTCACCCCTCCACTTT
CASSPEAGLYSPLHF
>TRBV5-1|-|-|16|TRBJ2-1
TGCGCCAGCAGGCTTTCCTGGGGGAGGTCCAACAATGAGCAGTTCTTC
CASRLSWGRSNNEQFF
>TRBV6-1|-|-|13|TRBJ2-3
TGTGCCAGCAGTGACATGAGCACAGATACGCAGTATTTT
CASSDMSTDTQYF
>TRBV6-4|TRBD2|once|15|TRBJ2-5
TGTGCCAGCAGTGAAGAGGCGGGAGGGCAAGAGACCCAGTACTTC
CASSEEAGGQETQYF
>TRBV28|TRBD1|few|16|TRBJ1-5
TGTGCCAGCAGCCGGTGGGGGACAGGGCGCAATCAGCCCCAGCATTTT
CASSRWGTGRNQPQHF
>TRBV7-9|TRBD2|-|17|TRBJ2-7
TGTGCCAGCAGCTTAGCGCTTGGTAGCGGGAGAAACTACGAGCAGTACTTC
CASSLALGSGRNYEQYF
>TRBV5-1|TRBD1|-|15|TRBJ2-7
TGCGCCAGCAGCACCGGACAGGTTACCACCTACGAGCAGTACTTC
CASSTGQVTTYEQYF
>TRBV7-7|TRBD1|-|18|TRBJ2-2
TGTGCCAGCAGCCCCAGCTACATGGGACAGTATCTCACCGGGGAGCTGTTTTTT
CASSPSYMGQYLTGELFF
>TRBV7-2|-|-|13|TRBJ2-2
TGTGCCAGCAGGGAGGGGGGGACCGGGGAGCTGTTTTTT
CASREGGTGELFF
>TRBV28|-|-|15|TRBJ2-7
TGTGCCAGCAGTTTAGGGGGGGGCGGTGGCTACGAGCAGTACTTC
CASSLGGGGGYEQYF
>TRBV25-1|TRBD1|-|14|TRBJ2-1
TGTGCCAGCTCGGAGGACAGGGTCTACAATGAGCAGTTCTTC
CASSEDRVYNEQFF
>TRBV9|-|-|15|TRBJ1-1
TGTGCCAGCAGCCCTTGGACAGCGAGGAACACTGAAGCTTTCTTT
CASSPWTARNTEAFF
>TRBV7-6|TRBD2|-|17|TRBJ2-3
TGTGCCAGCAGCTTAGTGGCGGCGGGAGGTGGCACAGATACGCAGTATTTT
CASSLVAAGGGTDTQYF
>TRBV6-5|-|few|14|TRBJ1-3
TGTGCCAGCAGTCCAAACACGTTCGGAAACACCATATATTTT
CASSPNTFGNTIYF
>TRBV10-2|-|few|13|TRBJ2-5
TGCGCCAGCAGTGAGTCGTCCCCAAATACCCAGTACTTC
CASSESSPNTQYF
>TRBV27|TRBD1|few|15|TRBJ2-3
TGTGCCAGCACCCTCGACAGGGGAACCACAGATACGCAGTATTTT
CASTLDRGTTDTQYF
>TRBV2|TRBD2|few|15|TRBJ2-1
TGTGCCAGCGCTACTAGCGGGTTCGCCTACAATGAGCAGTTCTTC
CASATSGFAYNEQFF
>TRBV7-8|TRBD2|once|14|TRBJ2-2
TGTGCCAGCAGCTTACTAGCGGGTGCTGGGGAGCTGTTTTTT
CASSLLAGAGELFF
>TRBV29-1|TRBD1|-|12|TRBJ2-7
TGCAGCTTCCGGGACAGCGTTTACGAGCAGTACTTC
CSFRDSVYEQYF
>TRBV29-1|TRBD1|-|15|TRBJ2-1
TGCAGCGTTGACCCCGGTTTACAGGGGGACGGCGAGCAGTTCTTC
CSVDPGLQGDGEQFF
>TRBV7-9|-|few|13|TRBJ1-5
TGTGCCAGCAGCCCGAGATCAGGGCCGCCCCAGCATTTT
CASSPRSGPPQHF
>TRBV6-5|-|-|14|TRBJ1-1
TGTGCCAGCAGTTACTTAAGTCCAGTTTATCAAGCTTTCTTT
CASSYLSPVYQAFF
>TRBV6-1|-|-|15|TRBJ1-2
TGTGCCAGCAGTGCGATAGACTACTATAACTATGGCTACACCTTC
CASSAIDYYNYGYTF
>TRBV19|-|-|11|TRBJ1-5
TGTGCCAGTAGCCACAATCAGCCCCAGCATTTT
CASSHNQPQHF
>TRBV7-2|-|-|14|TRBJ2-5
TGTGCCAGCACCGCGGGGTATTCGGCCGAGACCCAGTACTTC
CASTAGYSAETQYF
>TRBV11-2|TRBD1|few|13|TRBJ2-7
TGTGCCAGCAGACTGACAGGGACCTACGAGCAGTACTTC
CASRLTGTYEQYF
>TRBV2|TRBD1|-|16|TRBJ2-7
TGTGCCAGCAGGCACTCTTTCCGGGACAGGGACCACGAGCAGTACTTC
CASRHSFRDRDHEQYF
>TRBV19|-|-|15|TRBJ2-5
TGTGCCAGTAGTATTCGGCAGGGGATCCCAGGGACCCAGTACTTC
CASSIRQGIPGTQYF